The 27 T cell receptor beta chains given below trace back to one sample, sequenced in a study of T cells in Graves' hyperthyroidism and ophthalmopathy. There were TCR beta CDR3 regions amplified from RNA transcripts. Researchers ran a first-round RT-PCR on the TCR CDR3 using the HTBI primer set. TCRdb processed the multiplex PCR reads anew with MiXCR; each CDR3 protein has one entry. The table records 550,000 to 700,000 distinct CDR3 sequences, under 15% of them present only once. The specimen sequenced was blood. These TCRs come from a woman aged 40 to 50 with Graves' ophthalmopathy.

Many counts were recorded for this clonotype. This chain connects TRBV25-1 to TRBJ1-1; 7 bases are shared with TRBD1. The J segment lost 8 bases and the V segment lost 4 bases, leaving 10 bases of the junction unmatched. Germline V gene data show CDR1 as MGHDK and CDR2 as SYGVNS. The CDR3 has 14 amino acids. The CDR3 protein is CASSGSGQVREAFF. Written as DNA, the CDR3 is TGTGCCAGCAGTGGATCCGGACAGGTTAGGGAAGCTTTCTTT.

This clonotype has ten or more counts. The gene calls are TRBV7-8 and TRBJ2-5; TRBD2 matches at 10 bases. The CDR3 is 15 amino acids. J lost 4 bases, V lost 2 bases, and 4 bases had no gene match. From germline, CDR1 is SGHVS and CDR2 FQNEAQ. CDR3 protein: CASSLLAGVRETQYF. The CDR3, as DNA: TGTGCCAGCAGCTTACTAGCGGGAGTAAGAGAGACCCAGTACTTC.

This clonotype was counted many times. The chain links TRBV12-3 or TRBV12-4 to TRBJ2-4; possibly TRBD1 or TRBD2 for D (6 bases each). The CDR3 totals 13 residues. V shed 9 bases and J shed 4 bases, with 13 bases lying between them. The CDR3 spells CARRGTPKNIQYF. The CDR3 DNA is TGTGCCAGACGCGGGACACCTAAAAACATTCAGTACTTC.

In the case of this clonotype: This clone may be a read error of a much larger clone one base away. The chain uses TRBV30 and TRBJ1-2; TRBD1 matches at 7 bases. CDR3 length: 13 amino acids. Germline V gene lookup returns CDR1 GTSNPN and CDR2 SVGIG (reference sequence). CDR3 loop: CAWSKQGTYDYTF. CDR3 in DNA: TGTGCCTGGAGTAAACAGGGGACCTATGACTACACCTTC.

The rearrangement joins TRBV19 to TRBJ2-2; possibly TRBD2 for D (6 bases). The CDR3 runs 15 residues. From germline, CDR1 is LNHDA and CDR2 SQIVND (reference sequence). The V gene lost 5 bases and the J gene lost 5 bases, with 15 bases spanning the gap. Here the CDR3 DNA reads TGTGCCAGTAGTCCCGGCGGCAGCGGGACCGGGGAGCTGTTTTTT. The encoded protein is CASSPGGSGTGELFF.

This clonotype turned up a few times. The chain is built from TRBV3-1 and TRBJ1-1, with unresolved D. The CDR3 extends over 14 amino acids. Trimming removed 0 bases from V and 1 base from J, with 6 bases in between. Per germline, CDR1 LGHDT and CDR2 YNNKEL (reference sequence). CDR3 amino acids: CASSQDLRNTEAFF. In DNA, the CDR3 is TGTGCCAGCAGCCAAGATTTGAGGAACACTGAAGCTTTCTTT.

This clonotype came up many times. V is TRBV2 and J is TRBJ2-7, with a tentative D call TRBD1 (6 bases). The CDR3 extends over 16 amino acids. Per germline, CDR1 SNHLY and CDR2 FYNNEI. V was trimmed by 2 bases and J by 1 base, leaving 15 bases between them. The CDR3 protein is CASSERPGHLSYEQYF. DNA of the CDR3: TGTGCCAGCAGTGAAAGACCGGGACACCTATCCTACGAGCAGTACTTC.

This clonotype occurred many times. The chain recombines TRBV20-1 with TRBJ2-7, with D tentatively TRBD2 (6 bases). Germline loops: CDR1 DFQATT, CDR2 SNEGSKA (reference sequence). This CDR3 comprises 12 residues. V was shortened by 3 bases and J by 7 bases, with 13 bases between the two germline ends. The CDR3 region has the DNA TGCAGTGCTAGGTTGACTAGGGGTGAGCAGTACTTC. Protein product: CSARLTRGEQYF.

The chain recombines TRBV18 with TRBJ1-1, with D tentatively TRBD1 (6 bases). Trimming removed 0 bases at V and 4 bases at J, with 9 bases between. Germline V gene lookup returns CDR1 KGHSH and CDR2 LQKENI. The CDR3 has 14 residues. The CDR3 DNA sequence: TGTGCCAGCTCACCACCCAGGGGTATCACTGAAGCTTTCTTT. This translates into CASSPPRGITEAFF.

This clonotype has ten or more counts. This sequence joins TRBV20-1 and TRBJ2-7, with D tentatively TRBD1 (6 bases). The CDR3 consists of 15 residues. Deletions cut 1 base from V and 0 bases from J, with 13 bases between. Per germline, CDR1 DFQATT and CDR2 SNEGSKA (reference sequence). CDR3 nucleotide sequence: TGCAGTGCTAGAGCGCTAGGGGACAACTCCTACGAGCAGTACTTC. Translation gives CSARALGDNSYEQYF.

This clonotype was found a few times. The CDR3 here is CASSIDSFSGNTIYF. The CDR3 coding sequence is TGTGCCAGCTCCATAGACAGTTTCTCTGGAAACACCATATATTTT. This chain connects TRBV18 to TRBJ1-3, with TRBD1 as a possible D gene (5 bases). Germline CDR1 KGHSH, CDR2 LQKENI. Deletions cut 6 bases from V and 0 bases from J, with 12 bases between. The CDR3 consists of 15 residues. Together with reference TRBV18 and TRBJ1-3, the CDR3 gives the full variable domain: NAGVMQNPRHLVRRRGQEARLRCSPMKGHSHVYWYRQLPEEGLKFMVYLQKENIIDESGMPKERFSAEFPKEGPSILRIQQVVRGDSAAYFCASSIDSFSGNTIYFGEGSWLTVV.

This clonotype was observed at least ten times. Just one base apart from a much larger clone, this may be a read error. The chain links TRBV6-5 to TRBJ2-7; D is possibly TRBD2 (6 bases). The CDR3 is 15 residues long. Germline CDR1 and CDR2: MNHEY and SVGAGI. CDR3 nucleotides: TGTGCCGGCAGTTATGAGGGTGGAGGGGCCTACGAGCAGTACTTC. Protein sequence: CAGSYEGGGAYEQYF.

At least ten counts were recorded for this clonotype. The chain joins TRBV11-2 to TRBJ2-5, with TRBD2 matching 7 bases. CDR1 is SGHAT, CDR2 FQNNGV, per germline. V was pared by 1 base and J by 5 bases, with 7 bases of the junction left unmatched. CDR3 size: 15 residues. CDR3 coding DNA: TGTGCCAGCAGCTTAGTATCGGGGGGAACGGAGACCCAGTACTTC. It codes for CASSLVSGGTETQYF.

This clonotype showed up many times. V and J are TRBV29-1 and TRBJ2-7; D is perhaps TRBD1 (6 bases). V lost 4 bases to trimming and J lost 1 base, with 11 bases between them. CDR1 is SQVTM, CDR2 ANQGSEA, per germline. This CDR3 comprises 13 residues. The CDR3 loop is CSVGTANSYEQYF. DNA for the CDR3: TGCAGCGTTGGGACAGCGAATTCCTACGAGCAGTACTTC.

The V gene is TRBV28, the J gene TRBJ2-6; 10 bases align to TRBD1. Trimming cost V 0 bases and J 4 bases; bases outside gene matches: 9. The CDR3 runs to 19 residues. Germline V CDR1 and CDR2: MDHEN, SYDVKM. The CDR3: CASSLWALGTGAGANVLTF. The CDR3 DNA is TGTGCCAGCAGTTTATGGGCCCTAGGGACAGGGGCCGGGGCCAACGTCCTGACTTTC.

This clonotype was detected ten times or more. This sequence joins TRBV7-8 and TRBJ2-5, with D perhaps matching TRBD1 (6 bases). V gave up 3 bases and J gave up 7 bases, with 21 bases separating them. The CDR3 is made up of 16 amino acids. The germline CDR1 and CDR2 sequences are SGHVS and FQNEAQ. The CDR3, as DNA: TGTGCCAGCAGCTTCCCAAAGGACAGACAAGATGGGACCCAGTACTTC. Translation: CASSFPKDRQDGTQYF. The variable domain in full, completed from reference TRBV7-8 and TRBJ2-5, reads GAGVSQSPRYKVAKRGQDVALRCDPISGHVSLFWYQQALGQGPEFLTYFQNEAQLDKSGLPSDRFFAERPEGSVSTLKIQRTQQEDSAVYLCASSFPKDRQDGTQYFGPGTRLLVL.

The chain combines TRBV5-1 with TRBJ2-7; no clear D gene. CDR1 and CDR2 from the germline V gene are SGHRS and YFSETQ. With 4 bases removed from V and 7 bases from J, the gap between germline ends came to 12 bases. The CDR3 totals 12 residues. The CDR3 nucleotides read TGCGCCAGCAGCGTGGGGTTAAAGGAGCAGTACTTC. Translation: CASSVGLKEQYF. The full variable domain, in which reference TRBV5-1 and TRBJ2-7 provide the parts outside the CDR3, is KAGVTQTPRYLIKTRGQQVTLSCSPISGHRSVSWYQQTPGQGLQFLFEYFSETQRNKGNFPGRFSGRQFSNSRSEMNVSTLELGDSALYLCASSVGLKEQYFGPGTRLTVT.

The chain employs TRBV7-8 and TRBJ2-7; a possible D gene is TRBD2 (6 bases). The CDR3 runs to 16 residues. V lost 2 bases, J lost 1 base, and 15 bases lay in between. The germline V gene encodes CDR1 SGHVS and CDR2 FQNEAQ. The CDR3 sequence: CASSLYPGSGSYEQYF. The DNA for the CDR3 is TGTGCCAGCAGCTTATATCCCGGGAGTGGGTCCTACGAGCAGTACTTC. The full variable domain, with the rest looked up from reference TRBV7-8 and TRBJ2-7, is GAGVSQSPRYKVAKRGQDVALRCDPISGHVSLFWYQQALGQGPEFLTYFQNEAQLDKSGLPSDRFFAERPEGSVSTLKIQRTQQEDSAVYLCASSLYPGSGSYEQYFGPGTRLTVT.

This clonotype was seen many times. The chain couples TRBV29-1 to TRBJ2-7; 9 nucleotides line up with TRBD1. This CDR3 contains 14 residues. The germline gives CDR1 SQVTM, CDR2 ANQGSEA. The J segment lost 4 bases and the V segment lost 0 bases, leaving 4 bases of the junction unmatched. The CDR3 loop is CSVEEPGQGYEQYF. The CDR3 coding sequence is TGCAGCGTTGAAGAGCCTGGACAGGGGTACGAGCAGTACTTC.

The chain links TRBV19 to TRBJ2-2, with 10 bases that match TRBD1. The CDR3 is 14 residues long. Germline V lookup: CDR1 LNHDA, CDR2 SQIVND (reference sequence). V gave up 3 bases and J gave up 5 bases; unmatched junction bases: 0. DNA of the CDR3: TGTGCCAGTAGTATGGGACAGGGGACCGGGGAGCTGTTTTTT. Its protein product is CASSMGQGTGELFF.

The sample holds a few counts of this clonotype. The rearrangement joins TRBV7-2 to TRBJ1-3; D is uncertain. V was trimmed by 1 base and J by 4 bases, leaving 11 bases between them. The germline V gene has CDR1 SGHTA and CDR2 FQGNSA. This CDR3 is built from 15 residues. CDR3 coding DNA: TGTGCCAGCAGCTTAGTATTTGGGGTGGGAAACACCATATATTTT. Translating it yields CASSLVFGVGNTIYF.

This clonotype was counted at least ten times. The chain combines TRBV6-5 with TRBJ2-5; 9 positions match TRBD2. Germline V gene lookup returns CDR1 MNHEY and CDR2 SVGAGI. V was pared by 5 bases and J by 2 bases, with 6 bases of the junction left unmatched. The CDR3 is 15 amino acids. The CDR3 coding sequence is TGTGCCAGCAGTAGGGCTAGCGGGACACAAGAGACCCAGTACTTC. Translating it yields CASSRASGTQETQYF.

The rearrangement joins TRBV18 to TRBJ1-1; D is undetermined. Germline CDR1 is KGHSH and CDR2 is LQKENI. V was trimmed by 3 bases and J by 6 bases, leaving 14 bases between them. The CDR3 sequence is 14 residues long. CDR3 DNA sequence: TGTGCCAGCTCACCGCGGGAGAGTATGGCTGAAGCTTTCTTT. It encodes CASSPRESMAEAFF.

This clonotype was counted at least ten times. The chain carries TRBV20-1 and TRBJ2-5; 9 bases match TRBD1. The V and J ends lost 3 bases and 1 base, in that order; junction bases with no gene match: 9. This CDR3 is built from 16 residues. CDR1 and CDR2 (germline): DFQATT, SNEGSKA (reference sequence). The CDR3 spells CSASVPGQGFQETQYF. As DNA, the CDR3 is TGCAGTGCTAGCGTCCCGGGACAGGGCTTCCAAGAGACCCAGTACTTC.

J is TRBJ1-5 and V is TRBV5-1; 7 positions agree with TRBD1. The CDR3 is 15 amino acids. The V gene end was trimmed by 4 bases and the J gene end by 9 bases; junction bases not matched to a gene: 13. Germline loops: CDR1 SGHRS, CDR2 YFSETQ. CDR3 nucleotide sequence: TGCGCCAGCAGCCTCGGGACAGCCGGGACCGGGCCCCAGCATTTT. Amino acids: CASSLGTAGTGPQHF.

The rearrangement links TRBV3-1 to TRBJ2-5, with D perhaps TRBD2 (5 bases). V was shortened by 3 bases and J by 5 bases, with 16 bases between the two germline ends. Germline V gene data show CDR1 as LGHDT and CDR2 as YNNKEL (reference sequence). This CDR3 has 15 amino acids. As DNA, the CDR3 is TGTGCCAGCAGCCAGATGGGTGGCAGAGGGGAGACCCAGTACTTC. Encoded protein: CASSQMGGRGETQYF.

In this sample, this clonotype turned up a few times. The chain combines TRBV19 with TRBJ2-2, with 8 bases fitting TRBD2. Per the germline V gene, CDR1 is LNHDA and CDR2 is SQIVND (reference sequence). The CDR3 length is 15 residues. Losses at the gene ends were 6 bases for V and 8 bases for J; bases not matched to a gene: 11. CDR3 in amino acids: CASSTRAGEGGELFF. The CDR3 bases are TGTGCCAGTAGCACCCGAGCGGGAGAGGGTGGGGAGCTGTTTTTT.